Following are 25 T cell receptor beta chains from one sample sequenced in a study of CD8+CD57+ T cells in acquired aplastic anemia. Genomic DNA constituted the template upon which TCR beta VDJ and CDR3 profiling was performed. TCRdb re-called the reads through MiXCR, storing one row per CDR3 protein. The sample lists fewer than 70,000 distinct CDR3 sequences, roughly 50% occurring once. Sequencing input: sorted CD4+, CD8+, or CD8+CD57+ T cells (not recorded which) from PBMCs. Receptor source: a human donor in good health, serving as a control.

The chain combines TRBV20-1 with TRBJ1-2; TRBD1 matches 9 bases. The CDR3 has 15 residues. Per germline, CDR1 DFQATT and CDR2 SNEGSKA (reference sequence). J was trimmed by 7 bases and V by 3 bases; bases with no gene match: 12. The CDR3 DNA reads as TGCAGTGCTAGGACTACAGGGGGCGCGAACCTTGGCTACACCTTC. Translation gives CSARTTGGANLGYTF.

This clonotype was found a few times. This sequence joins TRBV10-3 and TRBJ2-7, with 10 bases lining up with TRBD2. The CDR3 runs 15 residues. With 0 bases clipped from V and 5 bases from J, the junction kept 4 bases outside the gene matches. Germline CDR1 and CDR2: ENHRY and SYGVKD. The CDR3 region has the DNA TGTGCCATCAGTGAGTCAAGAGGGACTAGCGACGAGCAGTACTTC. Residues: CAISESRGTSDEQYF.

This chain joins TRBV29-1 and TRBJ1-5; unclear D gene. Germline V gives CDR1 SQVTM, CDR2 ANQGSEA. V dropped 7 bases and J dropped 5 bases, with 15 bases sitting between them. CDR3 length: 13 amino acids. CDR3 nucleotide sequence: TGCAGCGCCTCGCAGGACGGAGATCAGCCCCAGCATTTT. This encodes CSASQDGDQPQHF.

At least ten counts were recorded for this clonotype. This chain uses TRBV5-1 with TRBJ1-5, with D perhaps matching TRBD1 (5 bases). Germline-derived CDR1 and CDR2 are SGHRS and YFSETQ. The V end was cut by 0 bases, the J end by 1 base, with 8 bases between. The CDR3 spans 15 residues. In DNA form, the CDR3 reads TGCGCCAGCAGCTTGGAGGGGAGCAGCAATCAGCCCCAGCATTTT. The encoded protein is CASSLEGSSNQPQHF.

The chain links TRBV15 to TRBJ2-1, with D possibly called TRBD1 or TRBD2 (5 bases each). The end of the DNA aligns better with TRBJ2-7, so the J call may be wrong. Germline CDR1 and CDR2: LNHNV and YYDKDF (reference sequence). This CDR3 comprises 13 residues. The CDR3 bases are TGTGCCACTAGAAGCAGGGAGCACTACGAGCAGTACTTC. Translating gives CATRSREHYEQYF.

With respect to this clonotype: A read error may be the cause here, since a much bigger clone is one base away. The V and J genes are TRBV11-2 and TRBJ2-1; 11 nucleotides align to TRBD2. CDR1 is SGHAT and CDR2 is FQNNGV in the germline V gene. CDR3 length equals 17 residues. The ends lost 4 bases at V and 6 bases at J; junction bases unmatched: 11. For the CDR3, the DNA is TGTGCCAGCAGCTCCGCACTAGCGGGGGTTCTGGGCAATGAGCAGTTCTTC. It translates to CASSSALAGVLGNEQFF.

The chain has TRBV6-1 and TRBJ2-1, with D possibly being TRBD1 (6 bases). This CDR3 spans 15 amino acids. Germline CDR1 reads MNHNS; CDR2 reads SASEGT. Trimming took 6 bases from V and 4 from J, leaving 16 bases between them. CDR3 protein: CASRRRDKLYNEQFF. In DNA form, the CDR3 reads TGTGCCAGCAGGCGCCGGGACAAGCTATACAATGAGCAGTTCTTC.

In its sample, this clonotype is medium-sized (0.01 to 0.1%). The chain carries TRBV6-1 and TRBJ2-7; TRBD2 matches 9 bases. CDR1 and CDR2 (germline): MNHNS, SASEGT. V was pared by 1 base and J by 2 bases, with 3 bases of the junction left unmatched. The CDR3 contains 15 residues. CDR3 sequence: CASSEETSGAYEQYF. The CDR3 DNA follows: TGTGCCAGCAGTGAAGAGACTAGCGGTGCCTACGAGCAGTACTTC.

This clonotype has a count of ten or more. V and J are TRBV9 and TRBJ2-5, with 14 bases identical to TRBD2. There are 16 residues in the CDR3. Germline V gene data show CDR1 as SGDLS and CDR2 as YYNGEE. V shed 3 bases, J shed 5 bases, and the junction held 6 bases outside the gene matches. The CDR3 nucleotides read TGTGCCAGCAGCGCGACTAGCGGGGGGGCCGGGGAGACCCAGTACTTC. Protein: CASSATSGGAGETQYF.

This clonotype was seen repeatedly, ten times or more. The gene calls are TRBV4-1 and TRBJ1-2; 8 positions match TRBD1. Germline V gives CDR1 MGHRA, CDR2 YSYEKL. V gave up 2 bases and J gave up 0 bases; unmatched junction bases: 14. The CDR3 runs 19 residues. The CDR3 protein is CASSQPRTGLNLTNYGYTF. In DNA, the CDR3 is TGCGCCAGCAGCCAACCTAGGACAGGGTTAAACCTTACTAACTATGGCTACACCTTC.

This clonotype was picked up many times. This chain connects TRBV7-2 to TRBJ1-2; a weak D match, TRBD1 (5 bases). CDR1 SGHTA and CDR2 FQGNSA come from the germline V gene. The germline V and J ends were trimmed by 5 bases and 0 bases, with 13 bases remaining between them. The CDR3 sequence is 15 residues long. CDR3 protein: CASSPTGGTNYGYTF. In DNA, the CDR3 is TGTGCCAGCAGCCCGACGGGGGGGACTAACTATGGCTACACCTTC.

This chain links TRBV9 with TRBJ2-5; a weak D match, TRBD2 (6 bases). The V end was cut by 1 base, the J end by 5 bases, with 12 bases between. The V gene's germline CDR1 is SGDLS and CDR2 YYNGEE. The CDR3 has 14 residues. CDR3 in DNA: TGTGCCAGCAGCGTAAACAGTGGGAGGGAGACCCAGTACTTC. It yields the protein CASSVNSGRETQYF.

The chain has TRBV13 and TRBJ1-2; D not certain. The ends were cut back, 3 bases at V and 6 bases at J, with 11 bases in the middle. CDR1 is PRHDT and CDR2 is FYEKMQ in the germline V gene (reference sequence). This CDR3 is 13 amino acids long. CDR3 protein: CASSLGRSHGYTF. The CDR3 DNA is TGTGCCAGCAGCTTGGGGAGGAGCCATGGCTACACCTTC.

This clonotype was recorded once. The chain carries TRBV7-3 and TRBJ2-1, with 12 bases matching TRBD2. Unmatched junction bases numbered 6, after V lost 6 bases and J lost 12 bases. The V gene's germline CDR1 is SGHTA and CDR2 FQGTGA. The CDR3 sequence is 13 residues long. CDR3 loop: CASSLSLAGGQFF. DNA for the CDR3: TGTGCCAGCAGTTTGTCACTAGCGGGAGGGCAGTTCTTC.

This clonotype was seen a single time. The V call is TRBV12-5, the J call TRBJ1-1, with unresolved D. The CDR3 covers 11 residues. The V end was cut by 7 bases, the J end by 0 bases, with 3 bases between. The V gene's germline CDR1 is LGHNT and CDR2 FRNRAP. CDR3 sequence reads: CASALNTEAFF. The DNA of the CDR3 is TGTGCTAGTGCCCTGAACACTGAAGCTTTCTTT.

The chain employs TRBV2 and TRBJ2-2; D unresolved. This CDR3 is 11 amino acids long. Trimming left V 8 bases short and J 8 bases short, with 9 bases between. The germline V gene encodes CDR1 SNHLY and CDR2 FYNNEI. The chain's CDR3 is CASHASGELFF. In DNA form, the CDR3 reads TGTGCCAGCCACGCCTCAGGGGAGCTGTTTTTT.

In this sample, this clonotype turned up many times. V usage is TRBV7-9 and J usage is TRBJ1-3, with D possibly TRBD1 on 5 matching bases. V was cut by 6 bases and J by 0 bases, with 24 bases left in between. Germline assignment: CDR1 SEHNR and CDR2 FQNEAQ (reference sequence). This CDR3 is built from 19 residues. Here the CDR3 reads CASSYTRASQDSSGNTIYF. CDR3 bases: TGTGCCAGCAGTTATACCAGAGCCTCACAGGATAGCTCTGGAAACACCATATATTTT.

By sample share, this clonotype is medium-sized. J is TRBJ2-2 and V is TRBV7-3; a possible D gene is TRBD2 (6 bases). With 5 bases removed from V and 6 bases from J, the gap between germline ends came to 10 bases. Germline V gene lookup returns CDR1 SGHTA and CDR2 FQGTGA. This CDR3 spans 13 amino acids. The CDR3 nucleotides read TGTGCCAGCAGCCGAGCGGGTTCCGGGGAGCTGTTTTTT. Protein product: CASSRAGSGELFF.

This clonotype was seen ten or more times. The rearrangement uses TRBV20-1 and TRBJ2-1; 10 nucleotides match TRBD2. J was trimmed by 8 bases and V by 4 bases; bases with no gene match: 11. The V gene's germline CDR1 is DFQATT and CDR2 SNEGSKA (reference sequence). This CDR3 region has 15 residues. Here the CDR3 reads CSATIRAGGSDEQFF. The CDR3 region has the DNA TGCAGTGCTACGATTAGAGCGGGAGGGTCGGATGAGCAGTTCTTC.

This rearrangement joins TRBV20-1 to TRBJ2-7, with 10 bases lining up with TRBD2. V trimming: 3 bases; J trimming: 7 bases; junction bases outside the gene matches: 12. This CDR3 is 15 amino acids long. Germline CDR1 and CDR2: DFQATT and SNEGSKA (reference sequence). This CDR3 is CSASLAGDIVREQYF. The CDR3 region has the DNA TGCAGTGCTAGCCTAGCGGGGGATATTGTTCGGGAGCAGTACTTC.

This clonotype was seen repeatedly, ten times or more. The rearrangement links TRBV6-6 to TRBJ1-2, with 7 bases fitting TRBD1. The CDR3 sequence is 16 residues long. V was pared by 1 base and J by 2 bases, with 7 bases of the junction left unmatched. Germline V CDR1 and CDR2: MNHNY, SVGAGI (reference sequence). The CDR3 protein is CASSYLRDSVNYGYTF. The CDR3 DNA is TGTGCCAGCAGTTACTTAAGGGACAGCGTAAACTATGGCTACACCTTC.

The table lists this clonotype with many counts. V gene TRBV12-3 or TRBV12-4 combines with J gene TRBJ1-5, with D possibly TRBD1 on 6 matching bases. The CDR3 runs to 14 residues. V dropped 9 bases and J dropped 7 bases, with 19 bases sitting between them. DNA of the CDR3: TGTGCCAGTGGGACATTTGGACAAGGACAGCCCCAGCATTTT. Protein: CASGTFGQGQPQHF.

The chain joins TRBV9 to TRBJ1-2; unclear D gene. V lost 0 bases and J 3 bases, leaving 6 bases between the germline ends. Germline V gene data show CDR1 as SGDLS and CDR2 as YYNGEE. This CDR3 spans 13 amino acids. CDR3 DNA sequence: TGTGCCAGCAGCGTAGGGTCGGACTATGGCTACACCTTC. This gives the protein CASSVGSDYGYTF.

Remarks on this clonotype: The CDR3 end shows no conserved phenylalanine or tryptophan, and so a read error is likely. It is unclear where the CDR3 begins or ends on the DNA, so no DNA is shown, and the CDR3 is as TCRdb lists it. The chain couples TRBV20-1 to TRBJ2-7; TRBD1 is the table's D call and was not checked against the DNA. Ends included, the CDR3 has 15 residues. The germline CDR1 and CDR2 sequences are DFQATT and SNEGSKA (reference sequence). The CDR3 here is CSARGSGTDGYERYL.

CDR3 in amino acids: CASSTEGWGQGRSPLHF. The CDR3 DNA follows: TGTGCCAGTAGTACAGAAGGTTGGGGACAGGGGCGCTCACCCCTCCACTTT. The chain carries TRBV19 and TRBJ1-6; 10 nucleotides agree with TRBD1. The CDR3 runs to 17 residues. V was pared by 4 bases and J by 10 bases, with 13 bases of the junction left unmatched. Germline assignment: CDR1 LNHDA and CDR2 SQIVND (reference sequence).